This T cell receptor (beta chain) was identified in a study of prognosis after radiotherapy for stage I lung cancer. For the study at large: Stage I non-small cell lung cancer patients were enrolled in Nanjing, China. This enrollment took place between 2018 and early 2019. Histologically, the tumors comprised squamous cell carcinoma in several patients and adenocarcinoma in around twelve. Fourteen of the patients presented with newly diagnosed primary stage I lung tumors; several had oligometastatic NSCLC following surgical resection of the primary tumor.

Study results and limitations: After stereotactic body radiation therapy, median unique TCR clones were 6,861, down from about 10,000.

Template was genomic DNA; TCR beta CDR3 amplified in two multiplex PCR rounds. The authors ran first-round PCR with primers specific to each TRBV and TRBJ gene. Using its own MiXCR run on the multiplex PCR reads, TCRdb lists one record per CDR3 protein. The sample lists 27,000 or so distinct CDR3 sequences, around 43% seen once, with about 32% in the top ten. This clonotype has a count of ten or more. Its specificity is unknown. V dropped 7 bases and J dropped 9; count of bases not matched to a gene: 10. CDR3 size: 15 residues. The germline V gene encodes CDR1 SEHNR and CDR2 FQNEAQ (reference sequence).

This material consisted of PBMCs, taken before or after stereotactic body radiation therapy (not recorded which). The J gene is TRBJ2-1, the V gene TRBV7-9; 12 nucleotides match TRBD2. The origin of this receptor is a donor aged 50 or older with non-small cell lung cancer. CDR3 protein: CASIQTSGGSGEQFF. CDR3 DNA: TGTGCCAGCATCCAAACTAGCGGGGGGTCCGGTGAGCAGTTCTTC. The whole variable domain, filled in from reference TRBV7-9 and TRBJ2-1, reads DTGVSQNPRHKITKRGQNVTFRCDPISEHNRLYWYRQTLGQGPEFLTYFQNEAQLEKSRLLSDRFSAERPKGSFSTLEIQRTEQGDSAMYLCASIQTSGGSGEQFFGPGTRLTVL.